The source of this T cell receptor beta chain is a study of T-cell memory formation after mild COVID-19 (dated by TCRdb to about 2021). Study-wide context: TCR sequence clusters from the two donors were largely donor specific. In a couple of donors, T-cell clones that expanded and contracted after mild COVID-19 were followed by sequencing TCRalpha and TCRbeta repertoires longitudinally. Two young, previously healthy adult volunteers, one female and one male, were included in the cohort. The investigation overall reported the following: Contracting CD4+ clones appeared mostly in the CM and EM memory subsets, whereas CD8+ clones were enriched in EMRA. Clones contracting from day 15 to 85 had balanced CD4/CD8 phenotypes, while a second wave expanding from day 15 to 37 was biased towards CD4+. The study included only a couple of mild cases, and larger cohorts that include severe cases with pre-infection samples were judged to be necessary. Some responding clones were detected in pre-infection memory, which suggested that pre-existing cross-reactive memory T cells had joined the SARS-CoV-2 response. Whether the second-wave clones peaking on day 37 were SARS-CoV-2 specific was not confirmed.

Relative to germline, V is 1 base shorter and J is 7 bases shorter, with 11 bases between their ends. There are 14 amino acids in the CDR3, from cysteine to phenylalanine inclusive. Just CDR3 DNA is preserved here, 42 bases in frame from base 1. CDR1 LGHNA and CDR2 YSLEER were looked up in the germline V gene. Ficoll-Paque density gradient centrifugation was used to isolate PBMCs. About this clonotype: What antigen it recognizes has not been identified. Qualities for individual bases were not recorded, and no much larger clone is one base off.

Sequencing used an Illumina NovaSeq 6000. Using 5'RACE with constant-segment primers, TCRalpha and TCRbeta cDNA libraries were constructed, with sample barcodes and unique molecular identifiers added in the process. RNA was extracted from every sample with Trizol reagent. Libraries were amplified in two PCR steps, with a second sample barcode and Illumina TruSeq adapters added in the second step. Sequencing of the libraries was done on an Illumina NovaSeq, producing 2 x 150 bp paired-end reads. The study's own analysis went as follows. The reads were demultiplexed and collapsed into UMI-guided consensus sequences using migec v1.2.7. Using mixcr v2.1.11, UMI consensuses were aligned to TRA and TRB V and J templates and then assembled into clonotypes. A clonotype was counted as expanded or contracted only if both edgeR and NoisET called the change significant, with noise models trained on biological replicates. For edgeR calls, the thresholds were a false discovery rate-adjusted p below 0.01 and a log2 fold-change of 1. PCA with hierarchical clustering of max-normalized trajectories of the 1000 most abundant clonotypes was used as exploratory dynamics analysis. Separately sequenced CD4+ and CD8+ repertoires were used to assign a CD4 or CD8 phenotype to each responding clone. Starting from the raw public reads, TCRdb applied fastp trimming at Q25, assembled clones with MiXCR and retained in-frame beta chains. Rows are unified per CDR3 protein, each entry keeping the most common DNA and genes. It is TCRdb's table, rather than the study itself, that gives the V and J calls and clone size. Counted in this sample were some 320,000 distinct CDR3 sequences; 15% to 20% of them appeared once. The ten top clones hold 20% to 25% of the sample.

The sample taken for sequencing was PBMCs or a T cell subset sorted from them (not recorded which). The TCR originated in a man younger than 35 who had mild COVID-19 (a few samples of this study predate the infection). The sample titles of this study are shuffled in the database, so cell type and time point are left out; the donor was told from shared clones. Rearrangement joined TRBV4-3 to TRBJ2-1; the D gene assignment is ambiguous. The CDR3 amino acid sequence is: CASSQGGLGNEQFF. Read as DNA, the sequence is TGCGCCAGCAGCCAAGGGGGTTTGGGTAATGAGCAGTTCTTC.